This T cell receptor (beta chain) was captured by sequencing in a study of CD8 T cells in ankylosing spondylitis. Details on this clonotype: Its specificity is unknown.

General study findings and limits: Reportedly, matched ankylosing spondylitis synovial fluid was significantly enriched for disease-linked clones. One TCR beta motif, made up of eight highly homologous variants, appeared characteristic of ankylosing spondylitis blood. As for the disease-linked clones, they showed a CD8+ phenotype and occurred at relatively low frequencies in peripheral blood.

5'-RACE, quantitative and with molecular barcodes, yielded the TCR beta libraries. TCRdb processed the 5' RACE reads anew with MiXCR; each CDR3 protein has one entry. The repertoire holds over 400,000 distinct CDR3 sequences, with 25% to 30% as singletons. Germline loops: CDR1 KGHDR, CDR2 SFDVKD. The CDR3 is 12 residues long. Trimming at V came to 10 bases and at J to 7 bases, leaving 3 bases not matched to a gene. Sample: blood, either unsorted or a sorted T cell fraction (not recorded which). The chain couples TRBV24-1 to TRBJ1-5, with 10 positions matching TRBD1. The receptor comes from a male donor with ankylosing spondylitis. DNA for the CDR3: TGTGCCACAGGACAGGGGGACCAGCCCCAGCATTTT. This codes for CATGQGDQPQHF.